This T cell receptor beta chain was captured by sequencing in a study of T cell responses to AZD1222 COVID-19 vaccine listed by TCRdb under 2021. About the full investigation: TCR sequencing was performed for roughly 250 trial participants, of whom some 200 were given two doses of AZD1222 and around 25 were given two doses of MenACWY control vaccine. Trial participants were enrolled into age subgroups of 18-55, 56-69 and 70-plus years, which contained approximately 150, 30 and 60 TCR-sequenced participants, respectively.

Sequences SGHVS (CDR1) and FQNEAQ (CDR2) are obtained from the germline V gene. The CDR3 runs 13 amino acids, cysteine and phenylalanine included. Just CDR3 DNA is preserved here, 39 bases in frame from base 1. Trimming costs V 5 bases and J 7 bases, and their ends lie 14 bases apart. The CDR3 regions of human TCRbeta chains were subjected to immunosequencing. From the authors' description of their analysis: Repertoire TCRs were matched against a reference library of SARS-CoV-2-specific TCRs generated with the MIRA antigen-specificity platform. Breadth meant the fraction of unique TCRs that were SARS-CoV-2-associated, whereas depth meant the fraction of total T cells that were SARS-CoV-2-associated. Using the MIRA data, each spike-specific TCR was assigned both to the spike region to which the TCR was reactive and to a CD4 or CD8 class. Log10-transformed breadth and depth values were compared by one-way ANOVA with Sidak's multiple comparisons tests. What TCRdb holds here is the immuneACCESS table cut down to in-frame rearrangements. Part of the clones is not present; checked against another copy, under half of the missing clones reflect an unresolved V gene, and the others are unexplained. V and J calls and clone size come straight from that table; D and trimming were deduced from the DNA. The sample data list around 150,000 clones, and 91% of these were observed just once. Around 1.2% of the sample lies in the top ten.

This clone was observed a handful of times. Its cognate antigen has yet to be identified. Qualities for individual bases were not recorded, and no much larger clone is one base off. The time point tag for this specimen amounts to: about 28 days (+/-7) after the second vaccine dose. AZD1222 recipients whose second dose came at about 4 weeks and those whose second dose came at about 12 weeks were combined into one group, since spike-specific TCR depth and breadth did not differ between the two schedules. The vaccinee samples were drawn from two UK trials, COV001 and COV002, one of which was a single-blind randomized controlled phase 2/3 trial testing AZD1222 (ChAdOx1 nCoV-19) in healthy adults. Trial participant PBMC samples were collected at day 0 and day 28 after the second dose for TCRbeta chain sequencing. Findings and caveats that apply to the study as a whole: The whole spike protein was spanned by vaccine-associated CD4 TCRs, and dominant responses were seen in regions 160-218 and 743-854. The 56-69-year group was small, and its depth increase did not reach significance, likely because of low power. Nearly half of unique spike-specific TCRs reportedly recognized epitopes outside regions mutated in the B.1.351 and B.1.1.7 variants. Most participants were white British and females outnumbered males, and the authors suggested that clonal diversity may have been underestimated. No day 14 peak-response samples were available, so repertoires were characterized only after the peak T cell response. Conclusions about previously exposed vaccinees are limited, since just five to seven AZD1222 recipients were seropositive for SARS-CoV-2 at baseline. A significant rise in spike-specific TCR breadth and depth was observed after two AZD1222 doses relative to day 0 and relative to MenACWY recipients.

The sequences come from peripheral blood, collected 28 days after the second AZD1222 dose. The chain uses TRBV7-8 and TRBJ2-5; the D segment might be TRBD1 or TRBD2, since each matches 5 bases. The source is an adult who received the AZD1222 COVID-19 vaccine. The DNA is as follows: TGTGCCAGCAGCGGGACCGCTGGGGCGACCCAGTACTTC. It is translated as CASSGTAGATQYF.